Here is one T cell receptor beta chain with its context. This specimen belongs to a study of cytomegalovirus exposure and HLA in healthy donors. Study overall: Of around 400 genotyped donors, more than 65% grouped in the Caucasian-associated ancestry cluster.

There are 16 residues in the CDR3. With 60 Vbeta and 13 Jbeta primers, the PCR was carried out. In the authors' workflow: Later reanalysis found 70 million to 95 million unique TCR beta chains, 10 million to 14 million of them shared. Sequencing used immunoSEQ multiplex PCR; TCRdb keeps in-frame clones, though not all of them. The V and J calls and clone size were taken over from that table, and D and trimming were inferred from the DNA. The data show approximately 170,000 clones, 80% to 90% seen once. The sequence came from a woman aged 18-29 years in good health and CMV-seronegative. V gene TRBV1 combines with J gene TRBJ1-5; the table assigns TRBD1, which was not confirmed against the DNA. TRBV1 is noted as a pseudogene. Sequencing was done on a sample of PBMCs. The CDR3 DNA reads TGCACCAGCAGCCAAGCCTATCGACAGCACTGGCAGCCCCAGCATTTT. Amino acid sequence: CTSSQAYRQHWQPQHF.